This T cell receptor (beta chain) is drawn from a study of blood T cell repertoires in COVID-19. Study context: Researchers got acute and convalescent COVID-19 samples from the United States, Italy and Spain. Sources were T cells, B-cell-depleted T cells, or PBMCs; the material itself was cDNA or gDNA.

In the original processing: The authors estimated nucleated cell counts from reference gene primer amplification. Some clones are missing from TCRdb's copy, which holds only in-frame ones; the method was immunoSEQ multiplex PCR. V and J calls and clone size are those listed in that table; D and trimming were worked out from the DNA. The sample shows approximately 100,000 clones, 84% of them seen only once. CDR3 length equals 11 residues. V lost 5 bases and J lost 3, with 4 bases in between. Sample: peripheral blood. The TCR was taken from a human donor in a cohort sampled during active or convalescent COVID-19. The chain links TRBV12-3 or TRBV12-4 to TRBJ1-1; no firm D call. CDR3 residues: CASSVYTEAFF. CDR3 bases: TGTGCCAGCAGTGTCTACACTGAAGCTTTCTTT.